The T cell receptor (beta chain) described here comes from a study of shared clonotypes between healthy human individuals (dated by TCRdb to the early 2020s). With regard to the full study: Two women and a few men aged 18 to 49 years were included in the cohort. For each donor, CD4 naive and CD4 memory were each run on three plates, CD8 naive on two plates, and CD8 memory on one plate. Blood TCR repertoires of 5 or 6 healthy adults were deeply sequenced to estimate repertoire size and the extent of clonotype sharing between individuals. To increase sequencing depth and limit assay-specific biases, different laboratories used diverse techniques to prepare libraries and sequence TCR repertoires. Per donor, leukapheresis produced somewhere between about 0.9 and 10 billion PBMCs. What the study reported, not specific to this receptor: Pairwise subsampling indicated that sequencing depth was expected to affect the degree of clonotype sharing among donors. Sampling was restricted to blood, and TCR repertoires in tissues likely differ from the TCR repertoires found in blood. The small number of donors limited the genetic and exposure-history diversity represented. Higher generation probabilities were observed for clonotypes shared by all four sorted-subset donors than for non-shared clonotypes. Sharing across four donors was observed for roughly 5% of naive CD4, under 4% of naive CD8, roughly 2.3% of memory CD4, and less than 0.45% of memory CD8 clonotypes. Incomplete sequencing was indicated by rarefaction of sorted-subset datasets, despite the large sequencing depth. Naive subsets generally had larger estimated clonotype richness than memory subsets.

Using the deep immunoSEQ assay, multiplex PCR amplified TCR CDR3 regions from genomic DNA. Extracted genomic DNA from each cell subset was spread evenly across all wells of several immunoSEQ 96-well plates, with each plate serving as a replicate. For sorted subsets, each replicate PCR was loaded with 200 to 250 ng genomic DNA, equivalent to about 30,000 T cell genomes. Purified libraries were measured with a Qubit 3.0 fluorometer, size-checked on a Bioanalyzer 2100, and measured again with the KAPA Library Quantification kit. A separate single-read 150-cycle Illumina NextSeq 550 flow cell was used to sequence each immunoSEQ 96-well plate. The study's processing was this. Because the immunoSEQ output included only junctional sequences and no quality scores, the filtering could not be the same as the filtering used for full-length reads. Sequences were annotated with PyIR, a Python wrapper for IgBLAST v1.9, and V/J genes and CDR3 were assigned using IMGT germline references. Any read was removed if the V/J assignment was weak (E-value above 1e-6), the CDR3 was missing, or the read contained stop codons, out-of-frame junctions, or ambiguous translated residues. V3J clonotypes were defined as sequences sharing the same inferred V gene, J gene, and CDR3 amino acid sequence. The percentage overlap between two repertoires was calculated by dividing the number of shared unique clonotypes by the size of the smaller repertoire. RTK rarefaction, the Chao1 estimator, and Recon v2.1 estimates of unobserved clonotypes were used to assess repertoire richness. OLGA was used to compute generation probabilities for all TCRbeta clonotypes that the gDNA method yielded from a handful of donors. TCRdb mirrors the immuneACCESS table, restricted to in-frame sequences. Some clones are absent from its copies; in checked studies, under half trace to an unresolved V gene, and the reason for the others is unknown. The DNA was the basis for D and trimming; V, J and clone size are from that table. This sample is represented by a few hundred thousand clones; approximately 65% of them were singletons. Together, the top ten hold 8.5% to 14% of the sample.

The donors were healthy, HIV-negative adults with no recently reported acute infections or vaccinations. Every donor was a Caucasian adult living in Nashville, Tennessee, USA. CD4+ T cells were enriched by magnetic negative selection; naive cells were then positively selected on CD45RA, and the negative fraction formed the memory subset. Blood was obtained by leukapheresis, after which PBMCs were separated by Ficoll-Histopaque density gradient centrifugation and cryopreserved in liquid nitrogen vapor phase. Analytical flow cytometry was used to check the purity and quantity of each magnetically sorted T cell population. Genomic DNA was isolated from every sorted fraction and measured by UV absorbance on a Nanodrop 2000c. CDR1 is given as SGDLS and CDR2 as YYNGEE, both from the germline V gene. Trimming costs V 3 bases and J 5 bases, and their ends lie 8 bases apart. The CDR3 goes from the cysteine to the phenylalanine over 12 residues. The only DNA kept is the CDR3, 36 bases in frame from the first base.

This clone has only one observation. This receptor's antigen is unknown. No per-base quality is available; no much larger clone lies one base away. Source material: memory CD4+ T cells sorted from blood. Interpreted using the paper, the cell subset or site label stands for: CD45RA-negative fraction. The chain couples TRBV9 to TRBJ2-5, with the D gene too uncertain to name. The clonotype was recovered from a young man in good health. The nucleotide sequence reads as follows: TGTGCCAGCAGCGGGATGGGGGAGACCCAGTACTTC. This codes for CASSGMGETQYF.